This is a list of T cell receptor beta chains from one sample in a study of blood T cell repertoires in COVID-19. Method: immunoSEQ multiplex PCR; TCRdb's copy keeps in-frame clones and lacks some. The table records 210,000 or so clones, 65% to 85% of them present only once. Sequences were obtained from peripheral blood. These receptors originate from a woman aged 25 to 39 with COVID-19, enrolled during active disease. Each CDR3 is given with its conserved first and last residue. Each record gives: clone size, D gene, V gene, J gene, CDR3 protein, CDR3 DNA. A D gene is named only where the DNA matches it firmly. Clone size appears in some rows only: once, few, many, or a class for an expanded clone.

>.|TRBD2|TRBV7-9|TRBJ2-1
CASSEPPGLAGVGEQFF
TGTGCCAGCAGCGAGCCGCCGGGACTAGCGGGAGTGGGTGAGCAGTTCTTC
>.|TRBD2|TRBV7-6|TRBJ2-3
CASSLGTSGSRDTQYF
TGTGCCAGCAGCTTAGGGACTAGCGGGTCGAGAGATACGCAGTATTTT
>.|TRBD1|TRBV28|TRBJ2-1
CASSSQGAKNNEQFF
TGTGCTAGCAGTTCACAGGGGGCAAAGAACAATGAGCAGTTCTTC
>.|.|TRBV7-9|TRBJ1-3
CASSLSLPGNTIYF
TGTGCCAGCAGCTTATCACTCCCTGGAAACACCATATATTTT
>.|.|TRBV6-4|TRBJ1-2
CASRRSGGGHYGYTF
TGTGCCAGCAGGAGAAGCGGCGGAGGACACTATGGCTACACCTTC
>.|TRBD2|TRBV4-3|TRBJ2-1
CASSPGLAGAIEQFF
TGCGCCAGCAGCCCGGGACTAGCGGGAGCGATTGAGCAGTTCTTC
>.|.|TRBV9|TRBJ2-2
CASSVGRAVDTGELFF
TGTGCCAGCAGCGTCGGCAGGGCCGTGGACACCGGGGAGCTGTTTTTT
>.|.|TRBV19|TRBJ1-1
CASSIVLSGGTEAFF
TGTGCCAGTAGTATAGTTTTGAGCGGGGGCACTGAAGCTTTCTTT
>.|TRBD1|TRBV24-1|TRBJ2-2
CATSDLAVGTGHTGELFF
TGTGCCACCAGTGATTTGGCGGTCGGGACAGGACACACCGGGGAGCTGTTTTTT
>.|TRBD2|TRBV6-5|TRBJ2-3
CAILAGATSTDTQYF
TGTGCCATTCTAGCGGGGGCCACTAGCACAGATACGCAGTATTTT
>.|.|TRBV7-2|TRBJ1-2
CASSFAGNYGYTF
TGTGCCAGCAGCTTCGCGGGAAACTATGGCTACACCTTC
>.|.|TRBV5-6|TRBJ1-5
CASSRDGGGNQPQHF
TGTGCCAGCAGCCGTGACGGGGGAGGCAATCAGCCCCAGCATTTT
>.|.|TRBV3-1/TRBV3-2|TRBJ1-2
CASTQIGGMGGYTF
TGTGCCAGCACCCAAATTGGAGGGATGGGTGGCTACACCTTC
>once|.|TRBV4-3|TRBJ2-7
CASSQGRSRAYEQYF
TGCGCCAGCAGCCAAGGAAGGAGCAGGGCCTACGAGCAGTACTTC
>.|.|TRBV11-3|TRBJ1-1
CASSLGSRTEAFF
TGTGCCAGCAGCTTAGGTTCTCGCACTGAAGCTTTCTTT
>once|TRBD2|TRBV3-1/TRBV3-2|TRBJ2-7
CASSQWGLAAGEQYF
TGTGCCAGCAGCCAATGGGGCCTAGCGGCTGGGGAGCAGTACTTC
>.|TRBD1|TRBV6-1|TRBJ2-7
CASSERQGFSYEQYF
TGTGCCAGCAGTGAGAGACAGGGATTCTCCTACGAGCAGTACTTC
>.|.|TRBV19|TRBJ2-2
CASSHGQSTGELFF
TGTGCCAGTAGCCACGGACAGTCCACCGGGGAGCTGTTTTTT
>once|TRBD2|TRBV19|TRBJ2-1
CASGPSGRDEQFF
TGTGCCAGTGGACCTAGCGGGAGAGATGAGCAGTTCTTC
>.|TRBD2|TRBV29-1|TRBJ2-1
CSVGLANEQFF
TGCAGCGTCGGACTAGCAAATGAGCAGTTCTTC
>.|TRBD1|TRBV3-1/TRBV3-2|TRBJ2-7
CASRQASTGRSYEQYF
TGTGCCAGCAGACAAGCGTCGACAGGGAGAAGCTACGAGCAGTACTTC
>.|.|TRBV3-1/TRBV3-2|TRBJ2-7
CASSQDLTEVREQYF
TGTGCCAGCAGCCAAGATCTAACGGAGGTGCGGGAGCAGTACTTC
>.|TRBD2|TRBV9|TRBJ2-7
CASSASGIDLGGEQYF
TGTGCCAGCAGCGCGAGCGGGATCGACCTCGGGGGCGAGCAGTACTTC
>.|.|TRBV12-3/TRBV12-4|TRBJ1-1
CASSFGGTEAFF
TGTGCCAGCAGTTTCGGGGGGACTGAAGCTTTCTTT
>few|.|TRBV7-2|TRBJ1-5
CASSLGPEYSNQPQHF
TGTGCCAGCAGCTTAGGGCCAGAATATAGCAATCAGCCCCAGCATTTT
>.|.|TRBV7-7|TRBJ2-1
CASSPEGSSYNEQFF
TGTGCCAGCAGCCCGGAAGGGAGCTCCTACAATGAGCAGTTCTTC
>.|.|TRBV5-1|TRBJ2-3
CASSPLSTDTQYF
TGCGCCAGCAGCCCCCTGAGCACAGATACGCAGTATTTT
>once|TRBD1|TRBV7-2|TRBJ1-2
CASSLQGAYGYTF
TGTGCCAGCAGCTTACAGGGGGCCTATGGCTACACCTTC
>.|.|TRBV14|TRBJ2-1
CASLGLSNEQFF
TGTGCCAGCTTGGGGCTTTCGAATGAGCAGTTCTTC
>few|.|TRBV28|TRBJ2-1
CASSYFGTSNNEQFF
TGTGCCAGCAGTTACTTCGGGACAAGCAACAATGAGCAGTTCTTC
>.|.|TRBV5-1|TRBJ1-1
CASSVGGNTEAFF
TGCGCCAGCAGCGTCGGGGGGAACACTGAAGCTTTCTTT
>.|TRBD1|TRBV3-1/TRBV3-2|TRBJ1-4
CASSPGTGEGKLFF
TGTGCCAGCAGCCCAGGGACAGGGGAAGGAAAACTGTTTTTT
>.|TRBD2|TRBV9|TRBJ2-1
CASSVAAGGRNEQFF
TGTGCCAGCAGCGTAGCCGCGGGAGGGCGGAATGAGCAGTTCTTC
>.|.|TRBV2|TRBJ2-7
CASSEAGNRGLSYEQYF
TGTGCCAGCAGTGAAGCTGGGAATAGGGGTCTCTCCTACGAGCAGTACTTC
>.|.|TRBV5-6|TRBJ2-2
CASSLLMNTGELFF
TGTGCCAGCAGCCTATTAATGAACACCGGGGAGCTGTTTTTT
>.|.|TRBV7-2|TRBJ1-1
CASSLDTGEAFF
TGTGCCAGCAGCTTAGATACAGGGGAAGCTTTCTTT
>.|TRBD1|TRBV7-9|TRBJ1-1
CASSLADWTGANTEAFF
TGTGCCAGCAGCTTAGCCGATTGGACAGGGGCAAACACTGAAGCTTTCTTT
>.|TRBD1|TRBV28|TRBJ1-2
CASSSPGQAKSYGYTF
TGTGCCAGCAGTTCACCGGGACAGGCTAAGTCCTATGGCTACACCTTC
>.|.|TRBV25-1|TRBJ1-6
CASSESSTGFRSPLHF
TGTGCCAGCAGTGAAAGCTCAACAGGGTTTCGGTCACCCCTCCACTTT
>.|.|TRBV28|TRBJ1-5
CASTKVWGVDQPQHF
TGTGCCAGTACCAAGGTTTGGGGGGTGGATCAGCCCCAGCATTTT
>.|.|TRBV7-9|TRBJ2-5
CASSEPDKPQETQYF
TGTGCCAGCAGCGAACCCGACAAGCCCCAAGAGACCCAGTACTTC
>.|TRBD2|TRBV10-3|TRBJ2-1
CAISVSAGVNNEQFF
TGTGCCATCAGTGTGTCGGCGGGAGTAAACAATGAGCAGTTCTTC
>.|TRBD1|TRBV5-4|TRBJ2-5
CASSTGQKETQYF
TGTGCCAGCAGCACGGGACAGAAAGAGACCCAGTACTTC
>.|.|TRBV5-5|TRBJ2-1
CASSFLARKNEQFF
TGTGCCAGCAGCTTCCTAGCGCGAAAAAATGAGCAGTTCTTC
>few|.|TRBV7-9|TRBJ1-1
CASSLTAAGDTEAFF
TGTGCCAGCAGCTTGACGGCAGCAGGGGACACTGAAGCTTTCTTT
>.|.|TRBV7-2|TRBJ2-1
CASSLIAAGNEQFF
TGTGCCAGCAGCTTAATTGCAGCAGGCAATGAGCAGTTCTTC
>.|.|TRBV5-1|TRBJ1-2
CASSPGSGNYGYTF
TGCGCCAGCAGCCCTGGATCGGGGAACTATGGCTACACCTTC
>.|.|TRBV6-1|TRBJ1-6
CASSEGRLMGPLHF
TGTGCCAGCAGTGAAGGCAGGCTGATGGGCCCCCTCCACTTT
>once|TRBD1|TRBV2|TRBJ2-7
CASVDRGDGSEQYF
TGTGCCAGCGTCGACAGGGGGGATGGTTCCGAGCAGTACTTC
>.|.|TRBV5-1|TRBJ2-7
CASSRGTAEEQYF
TGCGCCAGCAGTAGGGGGACGGCGGAAGAGCAGTACTTC
>.|.|TRBV7-2|TRBJ2-1
CASSTLGAIRHNEQFF
TGTGCCAGCAGCACCCTGGGGGCAATAAGACACAATGAGCAGTTCTTC
>once|.|TRBV7-3|TRBJ2-1
CASSSRADEQFF
TGTGCCAGCAGCTCCCGAGCGGATGAGCAGTTCTTC
>.|.|TRBV5-4|TRBJ1-2
CASSQSGTQLSYGYTF
TGTGCCAGCAGCCAATCCGGGACACAACTCAGCTATGGCTACACCTTC
>.|TRBD2|TRBV9|TRBJ2-3
CASSVGRWGTSGTDTQYF
TGTGCCAGCAGCGTAGGTCGTTGGGGGACTAGCGGCACAGATACGCAGTATTTT